This T cell receptor (beta chain) was observed in a study of CD8 T cells in ankylosing spondylitis. Findings and limits, study-wide: CD8+ disease-linked clones were present at relatively low frequencies in blood. The authors reported significant enrichment of disease-linked clones in matched ankylosing spondylitis synovial fluid. Roughly eight highly homologous variants formed a TCR beta motif that appeared characteristic of ankylosing spondylitis blood.

This clonotype was counted at least ten times. Its antigen is undetermined. The CDR3 is 12 residues long. Germline V gene sequence: CDR1 KGHDR, CDR2 SFDVKD. Between the trimmed V and J ends, which lost 3 bases and 2 bases, there was a span of 1 base. Researchers built TCR beta libraries using quantitative 5'-RACE with molecular barcodes. TCRdb fed the 5' RACE reads into MiXCR, producing one record per CDR3 protein. The table lists 250,000 to 400,000 distinct CDR3 sequences, under 14% of them singletons. Sequenced: blood, either unsorted or a sorted T cell fraction (not recorded which). The gene calls are TRBV24-1 and TRBJ2-1; D ambiguous. This clonotype was obtained from a female donor with ankylosing spondylitis or in good health (not recorded which). CDR3 sequence: CATSDAYNEQFF. The CDR3 DNA is TGTGCCACCAGTGATGCCTACAATGAGCAGTTCTTC.